This T cell receptor beta chain is drawn from a study of low-dose radiotherapy and immunotherapy resistance in tumors. Background on the study: Every two weeks patients got nivolumab 240 mg flat dose, plus ipilimumab 1 mg/kg every six weeks, intravenously. At a dose of 200 mg/m2, intravenous cyclophosphamide was given every two weeks, one day before radiation and immunotherapy.

This sample's time point: after trial treatment. Treatment specified: LDRT plus nivolumab, ipilimumab, low-dose cyclophosphamide and aspirin (RACIN trial). Donors were administered nivolumab, ipilimumab, aspirin and low-dose cyclophosphamide, together with low-dose radiotherapy. Patients qualified if they had advanced solid tumors that lacked tumor-infiltrating lymphocytes. Priming of first-strand cDNA relied on TRAV- and TRBV-specific primers (covering alpha and beta chains). Using a constant-region primer together with a V-primer adapter, TCRs were subjected to around 22 PCR cycles of amplification. TCRdb redid the calling of the reads with MiXCR, one entry per CDR3 protein. There are 30,000 to 45,000 distinct CDR3 sequences in the sample; 20% to 25% occur only once, and 9.2% lies in the top ten. About this clonotype itself: This may come from a read error, since a much larger clone is one base off.

CDR1 and CDR2 from the germline V gene are DFQATT and SNEGSKA (reference sequence). The CDR3 is 15 residues long. The trim removed 0 bases at V and 4 bases at J, leaving 7 bases unmatched. The chain carries TRBV20-1 and TRBJ2-7; 9 bases are a match to TRBD2. Sequencing was performed on PBMCs, taken after low-dose radiotherapy plus immunotherapy. This sequence was found in a female donor with ovarian cancer. Here the CDR3 reads CSARDQGGGAYEQYF. For the CDR3, the DNA is TGCAGTGCTAGAGATCAGGGCGGGGGGGCTTACGAGCAGTACTTC.